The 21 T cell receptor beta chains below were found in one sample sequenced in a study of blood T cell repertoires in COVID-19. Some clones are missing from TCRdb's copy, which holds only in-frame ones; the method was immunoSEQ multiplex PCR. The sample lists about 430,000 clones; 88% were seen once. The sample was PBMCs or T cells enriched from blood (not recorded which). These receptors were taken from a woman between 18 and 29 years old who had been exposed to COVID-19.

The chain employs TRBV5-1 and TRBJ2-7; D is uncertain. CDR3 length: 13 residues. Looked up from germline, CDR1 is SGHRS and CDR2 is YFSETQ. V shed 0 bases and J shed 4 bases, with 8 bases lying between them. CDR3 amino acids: CASSLENLYEQYF. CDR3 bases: TGCGCCAGCAGCTTGGAGAACCTATACGAGCAGTACTTC. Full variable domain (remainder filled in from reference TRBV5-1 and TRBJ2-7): KAGVTQTPRYLIKTRGQQVTLSCSPISGHRSVSWYQQTPGQGLQFLFEYFSETQRNKGNFPGRFSGRQFSNSRSEMNVSTLELGDSALYLCASSLENLYEQYFGPGTRLTVT.

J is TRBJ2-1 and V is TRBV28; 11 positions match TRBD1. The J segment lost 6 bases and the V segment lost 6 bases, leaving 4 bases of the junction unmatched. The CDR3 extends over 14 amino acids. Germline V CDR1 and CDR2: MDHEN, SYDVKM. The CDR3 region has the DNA TGTGCCAGCAGGGGGACAGGGGGATTCAATGAGCAGTTCTTC. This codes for CASRGTGGFNEQFF.

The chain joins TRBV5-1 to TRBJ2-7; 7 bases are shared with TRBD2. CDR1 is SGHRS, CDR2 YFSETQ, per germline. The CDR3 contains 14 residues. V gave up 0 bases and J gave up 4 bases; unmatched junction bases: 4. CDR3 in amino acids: CASSLVASGYEQYF. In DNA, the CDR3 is TGCGCCAGCAGCTTGGTTGCTAGCGGATACGAGCAGTACTTC.

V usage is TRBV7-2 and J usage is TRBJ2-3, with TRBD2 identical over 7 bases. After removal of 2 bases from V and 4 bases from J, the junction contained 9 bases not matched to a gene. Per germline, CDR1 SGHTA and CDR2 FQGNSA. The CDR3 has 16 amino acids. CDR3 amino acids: CASSLMGSGGSDTQYF. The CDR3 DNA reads TGTGCCAGCAGCTTAATGGGGTCGGGGGGATCAGATACGCAGTATTTT.

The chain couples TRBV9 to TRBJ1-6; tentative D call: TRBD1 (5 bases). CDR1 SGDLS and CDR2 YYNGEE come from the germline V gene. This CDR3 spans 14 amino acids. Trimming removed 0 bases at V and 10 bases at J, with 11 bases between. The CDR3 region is CASSVGDSGSPLHF. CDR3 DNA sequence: TGTGCCAGCAGCGTAGGGGATTCAGGGTCACCCCTCCACTTT.

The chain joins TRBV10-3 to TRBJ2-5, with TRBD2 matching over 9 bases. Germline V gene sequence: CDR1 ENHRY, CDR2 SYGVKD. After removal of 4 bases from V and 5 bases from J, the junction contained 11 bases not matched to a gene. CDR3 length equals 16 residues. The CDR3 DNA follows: TGTGCCATCAGTGTCTCAGCGGGGGGCCCCCAGGAGACCCAGTACTTC. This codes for CAISVSAGGPQETQYF.

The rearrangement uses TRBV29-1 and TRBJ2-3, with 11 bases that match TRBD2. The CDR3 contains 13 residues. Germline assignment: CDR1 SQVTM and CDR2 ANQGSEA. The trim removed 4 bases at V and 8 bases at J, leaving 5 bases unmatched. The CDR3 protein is CSVAGTSGGTQYF. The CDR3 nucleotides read TGCAGCGTTGCCGGGACTAGCGGAGGTACGCAGTATTTT.

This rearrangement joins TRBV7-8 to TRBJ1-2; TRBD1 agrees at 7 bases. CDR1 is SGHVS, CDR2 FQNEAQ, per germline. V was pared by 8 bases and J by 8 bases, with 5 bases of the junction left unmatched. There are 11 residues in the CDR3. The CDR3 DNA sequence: TGTGCCAGCTTTGAAGGGGGCGGCTACACCTTC. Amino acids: CASFEGGGYTF. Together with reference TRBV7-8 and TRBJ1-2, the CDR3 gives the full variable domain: GAGVSQSPRYKVAKRGQDVALRCDPISGHVSLFWYQQALGQGPEFLTYFQNEAQLDKSGLPSDRFFAERPEGSVSTLKIQRTQQEDSAVYLCASFEGGGYTFGSGTRLTVV.

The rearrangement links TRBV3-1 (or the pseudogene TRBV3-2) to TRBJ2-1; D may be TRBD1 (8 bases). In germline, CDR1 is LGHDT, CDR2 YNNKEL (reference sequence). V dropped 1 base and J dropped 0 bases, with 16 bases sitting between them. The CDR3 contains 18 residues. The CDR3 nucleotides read TGTGCCAGCAGCCAAGCCCCAGGGGGCGGGAGCTCCTACAATGAGCAGTTCTTC. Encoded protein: CASSQAPGGGSSYNEQFF.

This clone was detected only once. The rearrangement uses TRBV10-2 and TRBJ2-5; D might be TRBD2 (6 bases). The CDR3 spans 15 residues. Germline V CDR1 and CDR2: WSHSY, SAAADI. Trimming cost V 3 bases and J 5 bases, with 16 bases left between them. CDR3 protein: CASSDTGVSGETQYF. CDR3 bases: TGCGCCAGCAGTGATACGGGAGTCTCGGGGGAGACCCAGTACTTC.

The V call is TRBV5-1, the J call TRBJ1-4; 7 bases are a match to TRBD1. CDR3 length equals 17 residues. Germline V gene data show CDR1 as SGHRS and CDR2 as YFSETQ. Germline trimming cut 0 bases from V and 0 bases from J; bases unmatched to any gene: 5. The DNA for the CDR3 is TGCGCCAGCAGCTTGGGCCTCGGGACAGCAACTAATGAAAAACTGTTTTTT. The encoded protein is CASSLGLGTATNEKLFF.

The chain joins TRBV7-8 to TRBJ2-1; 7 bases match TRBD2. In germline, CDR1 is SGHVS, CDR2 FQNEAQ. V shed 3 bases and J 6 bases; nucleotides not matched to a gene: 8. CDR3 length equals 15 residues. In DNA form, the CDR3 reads TGTGCCAGCAGCTTGAGCGGGAACGAACTCAATGAGCAGTTCTTC. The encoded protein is CASSLSGNELNEQFF.

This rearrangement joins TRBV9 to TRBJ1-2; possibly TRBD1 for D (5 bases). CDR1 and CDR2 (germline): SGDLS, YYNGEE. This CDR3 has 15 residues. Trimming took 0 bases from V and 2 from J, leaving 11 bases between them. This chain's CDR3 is CASSVEAGSNYGYTF. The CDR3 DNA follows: TGTGCCAGCAGCGTAGAGGCAGGGTCAAACTATGGCTACACCTTC.

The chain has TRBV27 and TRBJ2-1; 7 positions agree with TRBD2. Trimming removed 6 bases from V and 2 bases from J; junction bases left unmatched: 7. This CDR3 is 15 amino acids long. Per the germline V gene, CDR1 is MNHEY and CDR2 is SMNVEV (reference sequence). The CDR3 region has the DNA TGTGCCAGCAGCTTAGCGACTAGCCCCTACAATGAGCAGTTCTTC. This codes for CASSLATSPYNEQFF.

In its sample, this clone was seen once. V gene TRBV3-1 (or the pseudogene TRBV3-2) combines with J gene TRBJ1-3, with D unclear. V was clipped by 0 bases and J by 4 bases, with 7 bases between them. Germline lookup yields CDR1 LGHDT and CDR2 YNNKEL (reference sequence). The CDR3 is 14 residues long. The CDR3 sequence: CASSQDGRGNTIYF. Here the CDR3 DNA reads TGTGCCAGCAGCCAAGATGGCAGAGGAAACACCATATATTTT.

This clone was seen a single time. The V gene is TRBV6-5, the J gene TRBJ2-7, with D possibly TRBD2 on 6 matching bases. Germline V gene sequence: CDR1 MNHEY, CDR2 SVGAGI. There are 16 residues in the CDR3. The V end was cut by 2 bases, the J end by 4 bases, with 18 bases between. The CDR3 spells CASSYAKVAGLYEQYF. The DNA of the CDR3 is TGTGCCAGCAGTTACGCGAAAGTTGCGGGGCTGTACGAGCAGTACTTC.

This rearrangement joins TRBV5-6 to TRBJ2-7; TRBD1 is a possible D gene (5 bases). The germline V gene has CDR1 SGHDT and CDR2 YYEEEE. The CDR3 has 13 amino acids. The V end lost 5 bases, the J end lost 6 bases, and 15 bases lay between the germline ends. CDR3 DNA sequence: TGTGCCAGCAGTCACATCGTCCAGGGCGAGCAGTACTTC. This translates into CASSHIVQGEQYF.

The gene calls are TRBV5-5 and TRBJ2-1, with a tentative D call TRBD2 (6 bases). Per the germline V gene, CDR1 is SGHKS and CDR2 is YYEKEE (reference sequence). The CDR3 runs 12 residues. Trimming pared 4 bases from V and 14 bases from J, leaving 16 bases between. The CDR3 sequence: CASSTTSFPEFF. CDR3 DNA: TGTGCCAGCAGCACGACTAGTTTCCCTGAGTTCTTC.

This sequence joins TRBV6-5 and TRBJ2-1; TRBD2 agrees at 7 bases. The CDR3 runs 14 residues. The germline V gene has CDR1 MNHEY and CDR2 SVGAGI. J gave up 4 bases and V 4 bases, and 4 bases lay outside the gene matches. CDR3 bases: TGTGCCAGCAGTTTCGGCGGGAGATACAATGAGCAGTTCTTC. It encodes CASSFGGRYNEQFF.

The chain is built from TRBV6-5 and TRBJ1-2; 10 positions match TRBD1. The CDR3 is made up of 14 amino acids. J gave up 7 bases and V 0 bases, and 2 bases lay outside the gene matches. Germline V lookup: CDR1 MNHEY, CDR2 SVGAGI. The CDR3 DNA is TGTGCCAGCAGTTACTCGAGGGACAGGGGTGGCTACACCTTC. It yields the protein CASSYSRDRGGYTF.

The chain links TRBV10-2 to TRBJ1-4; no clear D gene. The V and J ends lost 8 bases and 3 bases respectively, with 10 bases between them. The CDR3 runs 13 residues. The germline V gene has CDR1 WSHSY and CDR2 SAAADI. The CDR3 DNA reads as TGCGCCAGCCAACAGATGGCTAATGAAAAACTGTTTTTT. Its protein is CASQQMANEKLFF.